These T cell receptor beta chains were read from a single sample in a study of spatial heterogeneity in lung cancer. TCRdb reprocessed the 5' RACE reads with MiXCR, giving one entry per CDR3 protein. The data contain about 17,000 distinct CDR3 sequences, 6.2% of them seen just once; the ten biggest clones take up 6.8%. This specimen consisted of lung tumor tissue, obtained at surgery. These receptors were taken from a male donor with early-stage non-small cell lung cancer. Both conserved end residues are part of each CDR3. The D gene is left open where the match is weak. Some rows have no size entry. The others give once, few or many, or a class for an expanded clone.

abundance | len | j_gene | d_gene | v_gene | CDR3aa | CDR3nt
few | 13 | TRBJ2-5 | - | TRBV10-2 | CASRDMGAETQYF | TGCGCCAGCAGGGATATGGGGGCAGAGACCCAGTACTTC
many | 14 | TRBJ1-5 | - | TRBV28 | CASSLTGMRQPQHF | TGTGCCAGCAGTTTAACAGGTATGAGGCAGCCCCAGCATTTT
many | 15 | TRBJ2-3 | TRBD1 | TRBV5-6 | CASSLNRGTTDTQYF | TGTGCCAGCAGCTTGAACAGGGGAACGACAGATACGCAGTATTTT
few | 13 | TRBJ2-1 | - | TRBV5-6 | CASRTASYNEQFF | TGTGCCAGCAGGACCGCCTCCTACAATGAGCAGTTCTTC
many | 10 | TRBJ2-5 | - | TRBV20-1 | CSASFVAQYF | TGCAGTGCTAGTTTCGTGGCCCAGTACTTC
many | 14 | TRBJ2-7 | - | TRBV10-1 | CASSESIRGEEQYF | TGCGCCAGCAGTGAGTCGATTCGGGGCGAAGAGCAGTACTTC
medium-sized | 11 | TRBJ1-2 | - | TRBV24-1 | CATSDLFGYTF | TGTGCCACCAGTGATTTGTTTGGCTACACCTTC
medium-sized | 18 | TRBJ2-4 | - | TRBV7-8 | CASSFSVLGNGAKNIQYF | TGTGCCAGCAGCTTCTCCGTCCTAGGGAACGGGGCCAAAAACATTCAGTACTTC
many | 14 | TRBJ2-5 | - | TRBV5-1 | CASSFELGRETQYF | TGCGCCAGCAGCTTCGAACTAGGACGGGAGACCCAGTACTTC
many | 12 | TRBJ2-2 | - | TRBV5-1 | CASRAGAGELFF | TGCGCCAGCAGGGCAGGAGCCGGGGAGCTGTTTTTT
- | 15 | TRBJ2-7 | TRBD2 | TRBV12-3/TRBV12-4 | CASRESGGSSYEQYF | TGTGCCAGCAGGGAAAGCGGGGGATCCTCCTACGAGCAGTACTTC
many | 15 | TRBJ1-5 | TRBD1 | TRBV20-1 | CSASPRTGGGQPQHF | TGCAGTGCTAGTCCCAGGACAGGGGGAGGTCAGCCCCAGCATTTT
many | 14 | TRBJ2-7 | TRBD1 | TRBV7-8 | CASSLRDSSYEQYF | TGTGCCAGCAGCTTAAGGGACAGCTCCTACGAGCAGTACTTC
many | 21 | TRBJ2-1 | TRBD2 | TRBV4-3 | CASSQGSSGGARLSSYNEQFF | TGCGCCAGCAGCCAAGGATCTAGCGGGGGGGCTAGGCTGTCCTCCTACAATGAGCAGTTCTTC
many | 11 | TRBJ2-3 | - | TRBV29-1 | CSVEVAHTQYF | TGCAGCGTTGAAGTTGCACATACGCAGTATTTT
- | 15 | TRBJ1-1 | - | TRBV11-2 | CASSLGSGSVTEAFF | TGTGCCAGCAGCTTAGGATCGGGCAGCGTCACTGAAGCTTTCTTT
many | 13 | TRBJ2-1 | TRBD2 | TRBV2 | CAGKREQSNEQFF | TGTGCCGGAAAGCGGGAACAATCCAATGAGCAGTTCTTC
many | 12 | TRBJ2-5 | TRBD1 | TRBV29-1 | CSVGTEGETQYF | TGCAGCGTCGGGACAGAGGGAGAGACCCAGTACTTC
many | 13 | TRBJ2-4 | TRBD2 | TRBV20-1 | CSASGGSKNIQYF | TGCAGTGCTAGCGGGGGGAGTAAGAACATTCAGTACTTC
many | 14 | TRBJ2-2 | - | TRBV20-1 | CSAPSGVNTGELFF | TGCAGTGCCCCCTCCGGGGTCAACACCGGGGAGCTGTTTTTT
many | 13 | TRBJ1-2 | - | TRBV12-3/TRBV12-4 | CASTGGFNYGYTF | TGTGCCAGCACAGGCGGATTTAACTATGGCTACACCTTC
many | 14 | TRBJ2-1 | TRBD2 | TRBV28 | CASRPWTGGRGMFF | TGTGCCAGCAGACCCTGGACGGGAGGGCGTGGTATGTTCTTC
- | 13 | TRBJ2-2 | TRBD1 | TRBV20-1 | CSASDRADGELFF | TGCAGTGCTAGTGACAGGGCGGACGGGGAGCTGTTTTTT
many | 17 | TRBJ2-3 | TRBD1 | TRBV10-1 | CASSESRGPASTDTQYF | TGCGCCAGCAGTGAGTCCAGGGGGCCCGCTAGCACAGATACGCAGTATTTT
many | 15 | TRBJ2-5 | TRBD1 | TRBV11-2 | CASSLGGQARETQYF | TGTGCCAGCAGCTTAGGCGGACAGGCACGAGAGACCCAGTACTTC
many | 14 | TRBJ2-3 | - | TRBV5-1 | CASSFTGTTDTQYF | TGCGCCAGCAGCTTCACCGGGACCACAGATACGCAGTATTTT
many | 16 | TRBJ2-2 | TRBD2 | TRBV9 | CASSARGAGGTGELFF | TGTGCCAGCAGCGCCCGTGGGGCGGGAGGTACCGGGGAGCTGTTTTTT
few | 15 | TRBJ1-5 | TRBD1 | TRBV19 | CASSYRGNSNQPQHF | TGTGCCAGTAGTTACAGGGGGAATAGCAATCAGCCCCAGCATTTT
many | 15 | TRBJ2-3 | - | TRBV18 | CASSPVGDSTDTQYF | TGTGCCAGCTCCCCGGTAGGGGATAGCACAGATACGCAGTATTTT
- | 13 | TRBJ1-5 | - | TRBV20-1 | CSAWDMAGQPQHF | TGCAGTGCTTGGGACATGGCGGGTCAGCCCCAGCATTTT
many | 15 | TRBJ2-3 | TRBD2 | TRBV19 | CASSIPGLASDTQYF | TGTGCCAGTAGTATCCCTGGACTAGCGTCAGATACGCAGTATTTT
many | 14 | TRBJ1-4 | TRBD1 | TRBV9 | CASSPRTGVEKLFF | TGTGCCAGCAGCCCCCGGACAGGGGTCGAAAAACTGTTTTTT
many | 13 | TRBJ1-5 | - | TRBV29-1 | CSGGGGGNQPQHF | TGCAGCGGCGGCGGAGGGGGCAATCAGCCCCAGCATTTT
- | 15 | TRBJ2-7 | TRBD2 | TRBV13 | CASSLVSGRAYEQYF | TGTGCCAGCAGCTTAGTGAGCGGGAGAGCCTACGAGCAGTACTTC
many | 14 | TRBJ2-2 | - | TRBV20-1 | CSARRDNTPGELFF | TGCAGTGCCCGCCGGGACAACACCCCCGGGGAGCTGTTTTTT
many | 14 | TRBJ1-5 | TRBD1 | TRBV20-1 | CSAPDRRGDQPQHF | TGCAGTGCTCCGGACAGGAGGGGGGATCAGCCCCAGCATTTT
many | 13 | TRBJ2-3 | - | TRBV7-3 | CASSRVSTDTQYF | TGTGCCAGCAGTAGGGTCAGTACCGATACGCAGTATTTT
large | 13 | TRBJ2-7 | - | TRBV29-1 | CSLPSGPSYEQYF | TGCAGCCTTCCCTCCGGACCAAGCTACGAGCAGTACTTC
many | 14 | TRBJ2-5 | - | TRBV4-1 | CASSQPRTEETQYF | TGCGCCAGCAGCCAACCAAGGACTGAAGAGACCCAGTACTTC
many | 15 | TRBJ1-6 | TRBD1 | TRBV4-2 | CASSQETGSESPLHF | TGTGCCAGCAGCCAAGAGACAGGGTCAGAATCACCCCTCCACTTT
few | 14 | TRBJ2-5 | - | TRBV28 | CATSPGVGQETQYF | TGTGCCACCTCGCCAGGGGTTGGACAAGAGACCCAGTACTTC
many | 15 | TRBJ2-7 | TRBD2 | TRBV12-3/TRBV12-4 | CASSLIGSPAGMKYF | TGTGCCAGCAGTTTAATTGGCTCACCAGCGGGGATGAAGTACTTC
many | 22 | TRBJ1-2 | - | TRBV10-1 | CASSLRDDEGTTTAPPYYGYTF | TGCGCCAGCAGCCTCCGGGACGACGAGGGGACGACGACGGCTCCCCCATACTATGGCTACACCTTC
many | 13 | TRBJ1-2 | - | TRBV20-1 | CSASNGIDYGYTF | TGCAGTGCTAGTAATGGGATTGACTATGGCTACACCTTC
few | 12 | TRBJ2-7 | - | TRBV3-1 | CASSQSFNEQYF | TGTGCCAGCAGCCAGAGTTTTAACGAGCAGTACTTC
few | 15 | TRBJ2-7 | - | TRBV3-1 | CASSQVTSIEYEQYF | TGTGCCAGCAGCCAAGTGACTTCCATCGAGTACGAGCAGTACTTC
many | 13 | TRBJ2-7 | TRBD1 | TRBV7-9 | CASRRDSSYEQYF | TGTGCCAGCAGACGGGACAGCTCCTACGAGCAGTACTTC
many | 18 | TRBJ2-6 | TRBD1 | TRBV9 | CASSPNRGQNSGANVLTF | TGTGCCAGCAGCCCAAATAGGGGGCAGAACTCTGGGGCCAACGTCCTGACTTTC